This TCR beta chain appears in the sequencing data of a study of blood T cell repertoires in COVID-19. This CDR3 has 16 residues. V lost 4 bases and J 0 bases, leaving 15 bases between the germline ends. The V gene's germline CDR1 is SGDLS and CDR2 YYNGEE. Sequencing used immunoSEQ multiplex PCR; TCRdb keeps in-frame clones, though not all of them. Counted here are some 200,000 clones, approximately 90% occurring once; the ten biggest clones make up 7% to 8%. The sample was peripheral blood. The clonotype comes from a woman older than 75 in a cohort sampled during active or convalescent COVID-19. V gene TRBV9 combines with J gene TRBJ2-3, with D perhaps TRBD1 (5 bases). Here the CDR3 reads CASSPRTRLSTDTQYF. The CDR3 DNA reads TGTGCCAGCAGCCCCCGGACACGTTTGAGCACAGATACGCAGTATTTT.